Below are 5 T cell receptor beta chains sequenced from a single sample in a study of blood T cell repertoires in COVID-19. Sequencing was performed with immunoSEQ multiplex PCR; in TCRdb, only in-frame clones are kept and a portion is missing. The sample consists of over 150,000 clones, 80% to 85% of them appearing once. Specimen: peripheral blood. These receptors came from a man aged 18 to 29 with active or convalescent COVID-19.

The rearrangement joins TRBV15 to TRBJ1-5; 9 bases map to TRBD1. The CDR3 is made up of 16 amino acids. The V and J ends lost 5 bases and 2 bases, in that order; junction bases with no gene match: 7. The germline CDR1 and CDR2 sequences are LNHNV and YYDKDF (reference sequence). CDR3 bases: TGTGCCACCAGCGAGGGGGGACAGGGCGGCAATCAGCCCCAGCATTTT. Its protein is CATSEGGQGGNQPQHF. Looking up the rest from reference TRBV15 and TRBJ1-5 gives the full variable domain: DAMVIQNPRYQVTQFGKPVTLSCSQTLNHNVMYWYQQKSSQAPKLLFHYYDKDFNNEADTPDNFQSRRPNTSFCFLDIRSPGLGDTAMYLCATSEGGQGGNQPQHFGDGTRLSIL.

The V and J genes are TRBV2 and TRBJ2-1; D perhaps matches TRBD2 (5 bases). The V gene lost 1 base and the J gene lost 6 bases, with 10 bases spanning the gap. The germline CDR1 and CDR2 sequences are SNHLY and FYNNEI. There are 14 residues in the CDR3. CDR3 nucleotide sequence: TGTGCCAGCAGTGAAGGCCTAGCCTTCAATGAGCAGTTCTTC. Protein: CASSEGLAFNEQFF.

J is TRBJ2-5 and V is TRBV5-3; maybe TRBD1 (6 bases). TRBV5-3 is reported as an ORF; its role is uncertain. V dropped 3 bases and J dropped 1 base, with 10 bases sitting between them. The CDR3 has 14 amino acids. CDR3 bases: TGTGCCAGAAGCTGCAGGGGTGTCCAAGAGACCCAGTACTTC. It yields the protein CARSCRGVQETQYF.

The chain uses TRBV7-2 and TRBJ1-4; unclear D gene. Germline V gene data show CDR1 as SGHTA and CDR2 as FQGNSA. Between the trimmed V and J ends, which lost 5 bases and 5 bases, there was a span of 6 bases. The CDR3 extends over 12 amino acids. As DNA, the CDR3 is TGTGCCAGCAGCCGGGAGAATGAAAAACTGTTTTTT. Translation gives CASSRENEKLFF. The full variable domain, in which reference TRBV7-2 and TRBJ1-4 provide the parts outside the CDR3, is GAGVSQSPSNKVTEKGKDVELRCDPISGHTALYWYRQSLGQGLEFLIYFQGNSAPDKSGLPSDRFSAERTGGSVSTLTIQRTQQEDSAVYLCASSRENEKLFFGSGTQLSVL.

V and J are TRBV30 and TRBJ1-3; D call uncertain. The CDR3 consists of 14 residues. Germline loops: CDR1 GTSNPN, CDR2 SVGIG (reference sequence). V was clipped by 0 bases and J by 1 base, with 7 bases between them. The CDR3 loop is CAWSVESSGNTIYF. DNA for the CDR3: TGTGCCTGGAGTGTGGAGTCTTCTGGAAACACCATATATTTT.